This T cell receptor beta chain was found in a study of immune cell composition in non-small cell lung cancer. Background on the study: Lung adenocarcinoma or squamous carcinoma made up most tumours. Findings and limits, study-wide: Tumour TCR-beta clonality showed no significant link to smoking pack-years.

Normal lung was sampled as far from the tumour as possible, at least 3 cm. V shed 6 bases and J 2 bases; nucleotides not matched to a gene: 8. The CDR3 covers 18 residues. Germline CDR1 reads KGHSH; CDR2 reads LQKENI. Of note for this clone: The antigen is not known.

Libraries were prepared by immunoSEQ multiplex PCR; TCRdb keeps only in-frame clonotypes and omits some of them. The sample includes about 3,900 clones, around 76% seen only once; the top ten take 9.2%. Sequences were obtained from non-adjacent lung tissue. This chain links TRBV18 with TRBJ2-6; TRBD2 matches at 12 bases. The TCR comes from a human donor with non-small cell lung cancer. The CDR3 nucleotides are TGTGCCAGCTCCCCCGTGACTAGCGGGAGTACTGGGGCCAACGTCCTGACTTTC. It is translated as CASSPVTSGSTGANVLTF.